Detailed here is one T cell receptor (beta chain). This CDR3 region has 17 residues. V shed 7 bases and J 4 bases; nucleotides not matched to a gene: 16. This sample stems from a study of molecular identifiers for immune sequencing clone quantification. Each CDR3 protein gets one entry after TCRdb re-called the PCR reads with MiXCR. The sample comprises hundreds of thousands of distinct CDR3 sequences, roughly a fifth of which are singletons, and about 0.79% rests with the top ten. The chain uses TRBV23-1 and TRBJ2-1, with 7 bases that match TRBD1. TRBV23-1 is assigned to the ORF class and has an uncertain function. The specimen sequenced was naive CD8+ T cells from blood, with Jurkat cell RNA spiked in. Subset indicated: FACS-sorted CD8+CD4-CCR7+CD45RA+ naive T cells. This clonotype originated in a human donor in good health. Some libraries in this study had Jurkat cell RNA spiked in. This CDR3 reads CASNLNNPGQTYNEQFF. For the CDR3, the DNA is TGCGCCAGCAACTTGAACAACCCGGGACAGACTTACAATGAGCAGTTCTTC.